A single sample is the source of the 21 T cell receptor beta chains below, sequenced in a study of memory B cells and T cells in multiple sclerosis. After stimulus-free culture, autoproliferating CFSE-dim and non-proliferating CFSE-high T cells were sequenced separately. Pooled replicate wells came from around 50 million CFSE-labeled PBMCs cultured less than 9 days without stimulus. Repertoires were generated with immunoSEQ multiplex PCR, while TCRdb's copy carries only in-frame clones and drops some. The sample lists 30,000 to 40,000 clones; around 86% were seen once. These receptors' targets are unknown. The sequenced sample consisted of PBMCs from blood kept in culture. The receptor set was obtained from a human donor with multiple sclerosis.

The CDR3 here is CASSYSADYEQYF. In DNA form, the CDR3 reads TGTGCCAGCAGTTACTCGGCGGACTACGAGCAGTACTTC. V gene TRBV6-6 combines with J gene TRBJ2-7, with D unresolved. Trimming removed 0 bases at V and 3 bases at J, with 6 bases between. The CDR3 is made up of 13 amino acids. Germline V gene data show CDR1 as MNHNY and CDR2 as SVGAGI (reference sequence).

CDR3 sequence: CASSLPGLAGSNEQFF. CDR3 DNA sequence: TGTGCCAGCAGCTTGCCCGGACTAGCGGGTTCCAATGAGCAGTTCTTC. The V and J genes are TRBV5-4 and TRBJ2-1; 11 positions match TRBD2. Trimming at V came to 1 base and at J to 6 bases, leaving 6 bases not matched to a gene. CDR1 is SGHNT, CDR2 YYREEE, per germline (reference sequence). The CDR3 runs 16 residues.

The count of this clone is one. J is TRBJ1-2 and V is TRBV5-1; TRBD1 is a possible D gene (5 bases). Germline V lookup: CDR1 SGHRS, CDR2 YFSETQ. Deletions cut 7 bases from V and 3 bases from J, with 10 bases between. This CDR3 spans 12 amino acids. The CDR3 coding sequence is TGCGCCAGCTGGGGGGGTGACTATGGCTACACCTTC. It encodes CASWGGDYGYTF.

This clone was picked up one time. This rearrangement joins TRBV30 to TRBJ1-1, with D perhaps TRBD1 (5 bases). In germline, CDR1 is GTSNPN, CDR2 SVGIG (reference sequence). Trimming shortened V by 3 bases and J by 2 bases, and 13 bases separated the two germline ends. This CDR3 comprises 14 residues. CDR3 in DNA: TGTGCCTGGAGCCCCAGGGACCTAAACACTGAAGCTTTCTTT. It codes for CAWSPRDLNTEAFF.

The CDR3, as DNA: TGCAGCGTCCTGGGACTAGCGGGAGAAGGTGGACAAGAGACCCAGTACTTC. Translated, it gives CSVLGLAGEGGQETQYF. The rearrangement joins TRBV29-1 to TRBJ2-5, with TRBD2 matching over 14 bases. Germline V CDR1 and CDR2: SQVTM, ANQGSEA. V was pared by 6 bases and J by 2 bases, with 11 bases of the junction left unmatched. The CDR3 runs to 17 residues. The full variable domain, completed using reference TRBV29-1 and TRBJ2-5, is SAVISQKPSRDICQRGTSLTIQCQVDSQVTMMFWYRQQPGQSLTLIATANQGSEATYESGFVIDKFPISRPNLTFSTLTVSNMSPEDSSIYLCSVLGLAGEGGQETQYFGPGTRLLVL.

The rearrangement joins TRBV19 to TRBJ1-2; D unclear. From germline, CDR1 is LNHDA and CDR2 SQIVND (reference sequence). V lost 4 bases and J lost 2, with 14 bases in between. The CDR3 runs to 15 residues. The CDR3 nucleotides read TGTGCCAGTAGTACCCCGGTTGCGAACAACTATGGCTACACCTTC. Its protein product is CASSTPVANNYGYTF.

The chain has TRBV7-3 and TRBJ2-5; perhaps TRBD1 as D (6 bases). The CDR3 is 14 amino acids. The V gene lost 2 bases and the J gene lost 2 bases, with 9 bases spanning the gap. Germline CDR1 reads SGHTA; CDR2 reads FQGTGA. The CDR3 DNA reads TGTGCCAGCAGCTTAGCCAGGGGACAAGAGACCCAGTACTTC. This codes for CASSLARGQETQYF. Full variable domain (rest looked up from reference TRBV7-3 and TRBJ2-5): GAGVSQTPSNKVTEKGKYVELRCDPISGHTALYWYRQSLGQGPEFLIYFQGTGAADDSGLPNDRFFAVRPEGSVSTLKIQRTERGDSAVYLCASSLARGQETQYFGPGTRLLVL.

V and J are TRBV27 and TRBJ1-1; the D is unclear. This CDR3 spans 13 amino acids. Germline-derived CDR1 and CDR2 are MNHEY and SMNVEV (reference sequence). Between the trimmed V and J ends, which lost 2 bases and 7 bases, there was a span of 11 bases. CDR3: CASSLGRTFEAFF. For the CDR3, the DNA is TGTGCCAGCAGTTTAGGGAGGACCTTTGAAGCTTTCTTT.

This chain joins TRBV6-6 and TRBJ2-7; D may correspond to TRBD1 or TRBD2 (5 bases each). Deletions cut 7 bases from V and 2 bases from J, with 15 bases between. The CDR3 runs 14 residues. CDR1 MNHNY and CDR2 SVGAGI come from the germline V gene (reference sequence). The CDR3 sequence: CASTRGLPAYEQYF. CDR3 in DNA: TGTGCCAGCACCCGGGGCCTCCCGGCCTACGAGCAGTACTTC.

The gene calls are TRBV18 and TRBJ1-5, with 10 bases fitting TRBD1. This CDR3 contains 16 residues. CDR1 and CDR2 from the germline V gene are KGHSH and LQKENI. Trimming cost V 2 bases and J 3 bases; bases outside gene matches: 4. CDR3 nucleotide sequence: TGTGCCAGCTCACCAGAGACAGGGGGCCTCAATCAGCCCCAGCATTTT. It is translated as CASSPETGGLNQPQHF.

V usage is TRBV9 and J usage is TRBJ2-2; D is uncertain. CDR3 length equals 12 residues. From germline, CDR1 is SGDLS and CDR2 YYNGEE. V was trimmed by 2 bases and J by 6 bases, leaving 5 bases between them. CDR3 sequence: CASSVEAGELFF. CDR3 bases: TGTGCCAGCAGCGTTGAAGCCGGGGAGCTGTTTTTT.

The V call is TRBV7-9, the J call TRBJ2-2; no definite D call. The V gene's germline CDR1 is SEHNR and CDR2 FQNEAQ (reference sequence). The CDR3 consists of 14 residues. V shed 3 bases and J shed 2 bases, with 7 bases lying between them. The CDR3 bases are TGTGCCAGCAGCTTTAACTACAACACCGGGGAGCTGTTTTTT. It codes for CASSFNYNTGELFF.

This rearrangement joins TRBV13 to TRBJ1-3; D remains unclear. The CDR3 extends over 12 amino acids. V gave up 1 base and J gave up 5 bases, with 3 bases separating them. Germline CDR1 PRHDT, CDR2 FYEKMQ (reference sequence). CDR3 loop: CASSLVRNTIYF. In DNA form, the CDR3 reads TGTGCCAGCAGCTTAGTTCGAAACACCATATATTTT.

The V and J genes are TRBV6-1 and TRBJ2-7; D is uncertain. The CDR3 is 15 amino acids. Germline V gene sequence: CDR1 MNHNS, CDR2 SASEGT. The germline V and J ends were trimmed by 0 bases and 3 bases, with 12 bases remaining between them. The CDR3 spells CASSEAAFSYYEQYF. The DNA of the CDR3 is TGTGCCAGCAGTGAAGCGGCTTTCTCCTACTACGAGCAGTACTTC.

The chain recombines TRBV19 with TRBJ1-1; D gene uncertain. V was trimmed by 5 bases and J by 2 bases, leaving 6 bases between them. CDR3 length: 12 residues. Germline loops: CDR1 LNHDA, CDR2 SQIVND (reference sequence). CDR3 in DNA: TGTGCCAGTAGTGGCGGTAACACTGAAGCTTTCTTT. Its translation is CASSGGNTEAFF.

The chain joins TRBV27 to TRBJ2-5; a possible D gene is TRBD2 (5 bases). The CDR3 covers 18 residues. Trimming left V 6 bases short and J 2 bases short, with 25 bases between. The V gene's germline CDR1 is MNHEY and CDR2 SMNVEV (reference sequence). CDR3 coding DNA: TGTGCCAGCAGCCCTGATGGAATAGCGTTTAGGGTACAAGAGACCCAGTACTTC. It yields the protein CASSPDGIAFRVQETQYF.

The chain combines TRBV29-1 with TRBJ2-7; D may be TRBD1 or TRBD2 (6 bases each). V was trimmed by 5 bases and J by 2 bases, leaving 13 bases between them. CDR1 is SQVTM, CDR2 ANQGSEA, per germline. CDR3 length equals 13 residues. CDR3 residues: CSVSGGQTYEQYF. For the CDR3, the DNA is TGCAGCGTTAGTGGGGGGCAGACCTACGAGCAGTACTTC.

J is TRBJ1-3 and V is TRBV29-1; 8 bases fit TRBD1. The CDR3 consists of 12 residues. Unmatched junction bases numbered 6, after V lost 5 bases and J lost 9 bases. The germline CDR1 and CDR2 sequences are SQVTM and ANQGSEA. CDR3 DNA sequence: TGCAGCGTTCGGACAGGGAGGAGCACCATATATTTT. Protein product: CSVRTGRSTIYF.

This rearrangement joins TRBV9 to TRBJ2-7; 9 bases align to TRBD2. Germline CDR1 is SGDLS and CDR2 is YYNGEE. Unmatched junction bases numbered 1, after V lost 3 bases and J lost 3 bases. This CDR3 spans 13 amino acids. The CDR3 DNA sequence: TGTGCCAGCAGCGGTAGCGGGAGCTACGAGCAGTACTTC. Amino acids: CASSGSGSYEQYF.

The chain links TRBV5-4 to TRBJ2-5, with TRBD1 matching over 9 bases. The J call may be in error: the DNA end matches TRBJ2-7 better. Looked up from germline, CDR1 is SGHNT and CDR2 is YYREEE (reference sequence). This CDR3 has 16 residues. The DNA for the CDR3 is TGTGCCAGCAGCGAATCAGGACAGGGGCCCCTCTACGAGCAGTACTTC. It yields the protein CASSESGQGPLYEQYF.

This chain links TRBV4-2 with TRBJ2-5; tentative D call: TRBD2 (6 bases). The end of the DNA fits TRBJ2-7 better, so the J call may be wrong. Germline V gene data show CDR1 as LGHNA and CDR2 as YNFKEQ. The CDR3 extends over 17 amino acids. CDR3 nucleotide sequence: TGTGCCAGCAGCCCCCAGGAAGGGTGGGAGGCCGCCTACGAGCAGTACTTC. Protein: CASSPQEGWEAAYEQYF.